Listed here are 28 T cell receptor beta chains from one sample, sequenced in a study of shared clonotypes between healthy human individuals. Terminally differentiated effector memory CD45RA+ cells were left out of the naive CD8 fraction, which was CD45RO-negative and positively selected for CCR7. Repertoires were generated with immunoSEQ multiplex PCR, while TCRdb's copy carries only in-frame clones and drops some. The data show hundreds of thousands of clones, approximately 96% seen once. Sequencing input: naive CD8+ T cells sorted from blood. These receptors all stem from a woman in her twenties or thirties in good health.

The gene calls are TRBV5-4 and TRBJ1-2; 8 positions match TRBD1. The CDR3 covers 16 residues. Germline V gene data show CDR1 as SGHNT and CDR2 as YYREEE (reference sequence). V gave up 0 bases and J gave up 6 bases; unmatched junction bases: 10. This CDR3 reads CASSLGWTGIGDGYTF. In DNA, the CDR3 is TGTGCCAGCAGCTTGGGATGGACAGGGATAGGGGATGGCTACACCTTC.

This chain connects TRBV4-1 to TRBJ2-3; D is tentatively TRBD1 or TRBD2 (5 bases each). Germline CDR1 and CDR2: MGHRA and YSYEKL. The CDR3 runs to 16 residues. The V gene lost 3 bases and the J gene lost 1 base, with 14 bases spanning the gap. This CDR3 is CASSQREGHRTDTQYF. In DNA, the CDR3 is TGCGCCAGCAGCCAGAGAGAGGGGCACCGCACAGATACGCAGTATTTT.

The chain has TRBV6-5 and TRBJ2-1; 7 bases align to TRBD2. V trimming: 5 bases; J trimming: 9 bases; junction bases outside the gene matches: 4. The CDR3 has 12 amino acids. Germline-derived CDR1 and CDR2 are MNHEY and SVGAGI. CDR3 sequence: CASSVSGTEQFF. CDR3 bases: TGTGCCAGCAGTGTAAGCGGGACTGAGCAGTTCTTC.

The chain is built from TRBV5-1 and TRBJ2-2, with 12 bases that match TRBD2. The CDR3 length is 17 residues. J lost 7 bases, V lost 7 bases, and 14 bases had no gene match. The V gene's germline CDR1 is SGHRS and CDR2 YFSETQ. CDR3 in DNA: TGCGCCAGCCACGACTCCCTAGCGGGAGGGCCTGTCGGGGAGCTGTTTTTT. As protein: CASHDSLAGGPVGELFF.

A single count supports this clone. This chain's CDR3 is CASSPDRGIAEKLFF. The CDR3 DNA is TGTGCCAGCAGCCCGGACAGGGGAATAGCTGAAAAACTGTTTTTT. This chain joins TRBV11-2 and TRBJ1-4, with 9 bases identical to TRBD1. Germline assignment: CDR1 SGHAT and CDR2 FQNNGV. The CDR3 sequence is 15 residues long. After removal of 5 bases from V and 7 bases from J, the junction contained 8 bases not matched to a gene.

In nucleotides, the CDR3 is TGTGCCAGCAGCTTCGGACAGTTTGGTACTGAAGCTTTCTTT. It yields the protein CASSFGQFGTEAFF. This rearrangement joins TRBV7-6 to TRBJ1-1; TRBD1 might be the D (6 bases). This CDR3 spans 14 amino acids. Trimming removed 3 bases from V and 5 bases from J, with 13 bases in between. Germline V gene data show CDR1 as SGHVS and CDR2 as FNYEAQ.

This sequence joins TRBV2 and TRBJ1-2; D call uncertain. This CDR3 has 13 amino acids. The V gene's germline CDR1 is SNHLY and CDR2 FYNNEI. V dropped 4 bases and J dropped 4 bases, with 10 bases sitting between them. The chain's CDR3 is CASSGSESYGYTF. Here the CDR3 DNA reads TGTGCCAGCAGTGGCTCAGAAAGCTATGGCTACACCTTC.

The chain carries TRBV5-8 and TRBJ1-2; D is unclear. The CDR3 has 17 residues. V lost 4 bases to trimming and J lost 6 bases, with 25 bases between them. The germline gives CDR1 SGHTS, CDR2 YDEGEE. The CDR3 coding sequence is TGTGCCAGCAGCCAACTGCCATGGCGCTACGGCATGGATGGCTACACCTTC. Translated, it gives CASSQLPWRYGMDGYTF.

This clone has just a few counts. V is TRBV28 and J is TRBJ1-1; tentative D call: TRBD1 (5 bases). Germline lookup yields CDR1 MDHEN and CDR2 SYDVKM. V shed 2 bases and J shed 5 bases, with 9 bases lying between them. This CDR3 is built from 13 residues. The DNA for the CDR3 is TGTGCCAGCAGTTTAGAGGGGTGGACTGAAGCTTTCTTT. Protein product: CASSLEGWTEAFF.

The genes are TRBV9 and TRBJ2-1, with a weak D call TRBD1 (5 bases). V was trimmed by 4 bases and J by 8 bases, leaving 13 bases between them. This CDR3 has 13 residues. Germline V gene data show CDR1 as SGDLS and CDR2 as YYNGEE. The CDR3 reads CASSPRVSHEQFF. The CDR3 coding sequence is TGTGCCAGCAGCCCCAGGGTCTCGCATGAGCAGTTCTTC.

The chain recombines TRBV27 with TRBJ2-3; D call uncertain. Germline V gene data show CDR1 as MNHEY and CDR2 as SMNVEV (reference sequence). CDR3 length: 13 residues. V was pared by 3 bases and J by 6 bases, with 10 bases between. Here the CDR3 DNA reads TGTGCCAGCAGTTTGACCCTCAGTGATACGCAGTATTTT. The encoded protein is CASSLTLSDTQYF.

The rearrangement uses TRBV28 and TRBJ1-5; D may be TRBD1 (5 bases). CDR3 length: 15 amino acids. Trimming removed 6 bases at V and 2 bases at J, with 14 bases between. Germline assignment: CDR1 MDHEN and CDR2 SYDVKM. The CDR3 reads CASRNRLGGNQPQHF. In nucleotides, the CDR3 is TGTGCCAGCAGGAACAGGTTAGGCGGCAATCAGCCCCAGCATTTT.

The J gene is TRBJ2-1, the V gene TRBV11-2; no clear D. Trimming stripped 0 bases from V and 4 bases from J, with 10 bases between. From germline, CDR1 is SGHAT and CDR2 FQNNGV. The CDR3 contains 15 residues. CDR3 protein: CASSLESTSYNEQFF. CDR3 DNA sequence: TGTGCCAGCAGCTTAGAGAGTACTTCGTACAATGAGCAGTTCTTC.

The chain has TRBV18 and TRBJ2-7; a possible D gene is TRBD2 (6 bases). V lost 2 bases to trimming and J lost 7 bases, with 21 bases between them. The germline V gene encodes CDR1 KGHSH and CDR2 LQKENI. This CDR3 contains 16 residues. This CDR3 reads CASSPGTPSHGEEQYF. The CDR3 region has the DNA TGTGCCAGCTCACCAGGGACTCCATCCCACGGCGAGGAGCAGTACTTC. The full variable domain, rest sourced from reference TRBV18 and TRBJ2-7, is NAGVMQNPRHLVRRRGQEARLRCSPMKGHSHVYWYRQLPEEGLKFMVYLQKENIIDESGMPKERFSAEFPKEGPSILRIQQVVRGDSAAYFCASSPGTPSHGEEQYFGPGTRLTVT.

The gene calls are TRBV20-1 and TRBJ1-2; D remains ambiguous. With 2 bases removed from V and 3 bases from J, the gap between germline ends came to 4 bases. This CDR3 spans 11 amino acids. In germline, CDR1 is DFQATT, CDR2 SNEGSKA (reference sequence). The CDR3 DNA reads TGCAGTGCTAGATTAGACTATGGCTACACCTTC. Its protein product is CSARLDYGYTF.

The rearrangement joins TRBV19 to TRBJ2-7; D may be TRBD2 (5 bases). Trimming cost V 6 bases and J 3 bases, with 15 bases left between them. CDR3 length equals 14 residues. Germline CDR1 reads LNHDA; CDR2 reads SQIVND (reference sequence). This CDR3 reads CASSSDGNIYEQYF. The CDR3 region has the DNA TGTGCCAGTAGCTCCGACGGGAATATCTACGAGCAGTACTTC.

V usage is TRBV5-6 and J usage is TRBJ2-1; D gene unclear. The V gene's germline CDR1 is SGHDT and CDR2 YYEEEE. Trimming shortened V by 4 bases and J by 5 bases, and 10 bases separated the two germline ends. The CDR3 runs 13 residues. CDR3 bases: TGTGCCAGCAGCCCGCCCCTAGACAATGAGCAGTTCTTC. This encodes CASSPPLDNEQFF. Using reference TRBV5-6 and TRBJ2-1 for the parts outside the CDR3, the full variable domain is DAGVTQSPTHLIKTRGQQVTLRCSPKSGHDTVSWYQQALGQGPQFIFQYYEEEERQRGNFPDRFSGHQFPNYSSELNVNALLLGDSALYLCASSPPLDNEQFFGPGTRLTVL.

V is TRBV19 and J is TRBJ2-3, with D possibly being TRBD1 (6 bases). The ends were cut back, 3 bases at V and 1 base at J, with 11 bases in the middle. Germline lookup yields CDR1 LNHDA and CDR2 SQIVND (reference sequence). The CDR3 runs 15 residues. CDR3 residues: CASSIEGVGTDTQYF. As DNA, the CDR3 is TGTGCCAGTAGTATTGAGGGGGTAGGCACAGATACGCAGTATTTT.

Comment on this clone: Different DNA sequences within this sample yield the same CDR3. V is TRBV19 and J is TRBJ2-7; TRBD2 agrees at 9 bases. Germline trimming cut 1 base from V and 3 bases from J; bases unmatched to any gene: 1. Germline lookup yields CDR1 LNHDA and CDR2 SQIVND (reference sequence). This CDR3 is 14 amino acids long. CDR3 coding DNA: TGTGCCAGTAGTATAGGACTAGCGGACTACGAGCAGTACTTC. Its protein product is CASSIGLADYEQYF.

This chain connects TRBV7-9 to TRBJ2-7; D is ambiguous. Per the germline V gene, CDR1 is SEHNR and CDR2 is FQNEAQ (reference sequence). Trimming removed 4 bases from V and 5 bases from J, with 6 bases in between. The CDR3 extends over 11 amino acids. The CDR3 is CASSSSDEQYF. The CDR3 coding sequence is TGTGCCAGCAGCTCCTCGGACGAGCAGTACTTC.

This clone was seen once. This rearrangement joins TRBV2 to TRBJ2-3; D perhaps matches TRBD2 (7 bases). Trimming cost V 2 bases and J 1 base, with 13 bases left between them. Germline V CDR1 and CDR2: SNHLY, FYNNEI. The CDR3 runs 16 residues. The CDR3 coding sequence is TGTGCCAGCAGTGAACCGGGGGCGGGAGGCACAGATACGCAGTATTTT. Its translation: CASSEPGAGGTDTQYF. Full variable domain (outside the CDR3, taken from reference TRBV2 and TRBJ2-3): EPEVTQTPSHQVTQMGQEVILRCVPISNHLYFYWYRQILGQKVEFLVSFYNNEISEKSEIFDDQFSVERPDGSNFTLKIRSTKLEDSAMYFCASSEPGAGGTDTQYFGPGTRLTVL.

The chain recombines TRBV7-9 with TRBJ2-2; the match to TRBD1 covers 8 bases. This CDR3 comprises 15 residues. Germline CDR1 reads SEHNR; CDR2 reads FQNEAQ (reference sequence). Trimming at V came to 6 bases and at J to 6 bases, leaving 9 bases not matched to a gene. The CDR3 bases are TGTGCCAGCAGAGGACAGGGTGTGATCGCCGGGGAGCTGTTTTTT. It specifies CASRGQGVIAGELFF.

V and J are TRBV5-1 and TRBJ1-1, with TRBD1 as a possible D gene (5 bases). V lost 4 bases and J 10 bases, leaving 17 bases between the germline ends. This CDR3 is built from 13 residues. CDR1 is SGHRS, CDR2 YFSETQ, per germline. CDR3 loop: CASSHGRGGIAFF. CDR3 in DNA: TGCGCCAGCAGCCACGGACGCGGGGGGATAGCTTTCTTT.

J is TRBJ1-4 and V is TRBV5-1; 9 positions agree with TRBD1. The junction had 4 bases not matched to a gene; V was cut back by 7 bases and J by 0 bases. The CDR3 runs 15 residues. The germline V gene encodes CDR1 SGHRS and CDR2 YFSETQ. CDR3 in DNA: TGCGCCAGCGGGACAGGGAAAGCAACTAATGAAAAACTGTTTTTT. Translation: CASGTGKATNEKLFF.

The chain carries TRBV7-9 and TRBJ2-7; D may be TRBD2 (6 bases). The germline V and J ends were trimmed by 5 bases and 0 bases, with 11 bases remaining between them. Germline V lookup: CDR1 SEHNR, CDR2 FQNEAQ (reference sequence). The CDR3 spans 14 residues. CDR3 DNA: TGTGCCAGCAGCCCGCCTAGCGCCTCCTACGAGCAGTACTTC. Translating it yields CASSPPSASYEQYF.

The gene calls are TRBV30 and TRBJ1-1, with unresolved D. The CDR3 consists of 16 residues. Germline values: CDR1 GTSNPN, CDR2 SVGIG (reference sequence). Trimming shortened V by 1 base and J by 5 bases, and 20 bases separated the two germline ends. The CDR3 bases are TGTGCCTGGAGTGCCTCTCACGAAAATCTGCTTACTGAAGCTTTCTTT. As protein: CAWSASHENLLTEAFF.

About this clone itself: Additional DNA sequences in this sample encode the identical CDR3. The chain uses TRBV4-1 and TRBJ2-6; D is undetermined. In germline, CDR1 is MGHRA, CDR2 YSYEKL. The V and J ends lost 1 base and 4 bases respectively, with 5 bases between them. CDR3 size: 14 residues. Here the CDR3 DNA reads TGCGCCAGCAGCCAAGTCGGCGGGGCCAACGTCCTGACTTTC. Translated, it gives CASSQVGGANVLTF.

This clone was counted a single time. The chain has TRBV28 and TRBJ1-1; 8 nucleotides match TRBD1. This CDR3 region has 14 residues. The junction had 3 bases not matched to a gene; V was cut back by 4 bases and J by 2 bases. From germline, CDR1 is MDHEN and CDR2 SYDVKM. DNA of the CDR3: TGTGCCAGCAGTTGGACAGGGATTAACACTGAAGCTTTCTTT. Translation: CASSWTGINTEAFF.